This paragraph covers one T cell receptor (beta chain) sequence. J gave up 2 bases and V 0 bases, and 7 bases lay outside the gene matches. The CDR3 contains 17 residues. Germline values: CDR1 MNHEY, CDR2 SMNVEV (reference sequence). These data originate in a study of blood T cell repertoires in COVID-19. Study in general: Collection of acute and convalescent COVID-19 samples took place in the United States, Italy and Spain. The cDNA or gDNA used as material had been derived from T cells, B-cell-depleted T cells, or PBMCs.

The method was immunoSEQ multiplex PCR; TCRdb's version includes in-frame clones alone and lacks a portion of them. The sample carries about 360,000 clones, around 80% recorded once. This receptor was taken from a man aged 30-40 years with active or convalescent COVID-19. The chain couples TRBV27 to TRBJ2-7; 10 bases are a match to TRBD2. What was sequenced was peripheral blood. The CDR3 DNA reads TGTGCCAGCAGTTTATCATCCGGGACTAGCGTAGCCTACGAGCAGTACTTC. Translated, it gives CASSLSSGTSVAYEQYF.